The 27 T cell receptor beta chains below come from one sample, sequenced in a study of shared clonotypes between healthy human individuals. Assay used: immunoSEQ multiplex PCR; TCRdb lists only in-frame clones, some missing. The sample has a few hundred thousand clones, less than 75% seen once. The source material was memory CD4+ T cells sorted from blood. Subset specified: CD45RA-negative fraction. These receptors came from a man aged 25 to 40 in good health.

The rearrangement uses TRBV25-1 and TRBJ2-1, with 8 positions matching TRBD1. Germline trimming cut 10 bases from V and 7 bases from J; bases unmatched to any gene: 12. CDR1 and CDR2 (germline): MGHDK, SYGVNS. This CDR3 spans 14 amino acids. The CDR3: CANDDRGELNEQFF. Written as DNA, the CDR3 is TGTGCCAACGATGACAGGGGTGAATTGAATGAGCAGTTCTTC.

The V call is TRBV4-1, the J call TRBJ2-7; 10 bases fit TRBD2. J gave up 0 bases and V 3 bases, and 14 bases lay outside the gene matches. The V gene's germline CDR1 is MGHRA and CDR2 YSYEKL. The CDR3 length is 19 residues. In nucleotides, the CDR3 is TGCGCCAGCAGCCAGTTTTGGGAGAGGGTAGCGGGAGGCTCCTACGAGCAGTACTTC. Protein: CASSQFWERVAGGSYEQYF.

The V and J genes are TRBV6-5 and TRBJ1-1; D is possibly TRBD1 (6 bases). The CDR3 spans 13 residues. V was pared by 8 bases and J by 4 bases, with 14 bases between. Germline lookup yields CDR1 MNHEY and CDR2 SVGAGI. As DNA, the CDR3 is TGTGCCAGCTGGGGGCAGAGGGGCACTGAAGCTTTCTTT. It specifies CASWGQRGTEAFF.

CDR3 amino acids: CASSPTDLYSGANVLTF. The CDR3 nucleotides are TGTGCCAGCTCACCGACAGATCTTTACTCTGGGGCCAACGTCCTGACTTTC. The rearrangement links TRBV18 to TRBJ2-6; tentatively, D is TRBD1 (5 bases). Germline CDR1 is KGHSH and CDR2 is LQKENI. There are 17 residues in the CDR3. V was pared by 3 bases and J by 0 bases, with 12 bases between.

The chain joins TRBV6-1 to TRBJ2-3, with D possibly called TRBD1 or TRBD2 (5 bases each). Trimming removed 10 bases from V and 2 bases from J, with 13 bases in between. Germline V gene data show CDR1 as MNHNS and CDR2 as SASEGT. The CDR3 consists of 13 residues. This CDR3 reads CATQEDNTDTQYF. The CDR3 DNA is TGTGCCACCCAGGAGGACAACACAGATACGCAGTATTTT.

The chain uses TRBV7-9 and TRBJ2-7; 9 nucleotides line up with TRBD1. Losses at the gene ends were 5 bases for V and 3 bases for J; bases not matched to a gene: 17. The CDR3 runs to 18 residues. Germline V gene data show CDR1 as SEHNR and CDR2 as FQNEAQ (reference sequence). CDR3 coding DNA: TGTGCCAGCAGCCCCCGGGCCGCCGGGACAGGGAATCGCTACGAGCAGTACTTC. Translated, it gives CASSPRAAGTGNRYEQYF.

The chain recombines TRBV6-5 with TRBJ1-1; 8 nucleotides align to TRBD1. V was pared by 6 bases and J by 1 base, with 7 bases of the junction left unmatched. The CDR3 totals 15 residues. Per germline, CDR1 MNHEY and CDR2 SVGAGI. The CDR3 nucleotides read TGTGCCAGCAGCCGGGACAGGAGCACGAACACTGAAGCTTTCTTT. Translation gives CASSRDRSTNTEAFF.

The gene calls are TRBV2 and TRBJ2-6; perhaps TRBD2 as D (5 bases). Germline V gene lookup returns CDR1 SNHLY and CDR2 FYNNEI. The V end lost 7 bases, the J end lost 0 bases, and 10 bases lay between the germline ends. The CDR3 covers 15 residues. Here the CDR3 reads CASKGESSGANVLTF. CDR3 DNA sequence: TGTGCCAGCAAGGGAGAGAGCTCTGGGGCCAACGTCCTGACTTTC. The full variable domain, with the rest looked up from reference TRBV2 and TRBJ2-6, is EPEVTQTPSHQVTQMGQEVILRCVPISNHLYFYWYRQILGQKVEFLVSFYNNEISEKSEIFDDQFSVERPDGSNFTLKIRSTKLEDSAMYFCASKGESSGANVLTFGAGSRLTVL.

This clone occurred once. Other DNA sequences of this sample code for an identical CDR3. V usage is TRBV28 and J usage is TRBJ2-5; TRBD1 aligns across 8 bases. V shed 6 bases and J 2 bases; nucleotides not matched to a gene: 2. The CDR3 is 13 amino acids. Germline assignment: CDR1 MDHEN and CDR2 SYDVKM. The CDR3 sequence: CASRQGAQETQYF. CDR3 bases: TGTGCCAGCAGGCAGGGGGCGCAAGAGACCCAGTACTTC.

Details on this clone: An end of the junction does not agree with germline; a read error may underlie this. The chain links TRBV7-7 to TRBJ2-1; perhaps TRBD1 as D (6 bases). Per the germline V gene, CDR1 is SSHAT and CDR2 is FNYEAQ (reference sequence). The CDR3 extends over 15 amino acids. In DNA, the CDR3 is TGTGCTAGCAGCCGTACGGACAGTCAGTACAATGAGCAGTTCTTC. It specifies CASSRTDSQYNEQFF.

This clone was counted between two and nine times. The V and J genes are TRBV5-6 and TRBJ2-2; 12 bases agree with TRBD2. CDR3 length equals 16 residues. V shed 6 bases and J 3 bases; nucleotides not matched to a gene: 6. Per the germline V gene, CDR1 is SGHDT and CDR2 is YYEEEE. The CDR3, as DNA: TGTGCCAGCAAGGCTAGCGGGAGGGCCGACACCGGGGAGCTGTTTTTT. The encoded protein is CASKASGRADTGELFF. The complete variable domain, with remaining parts taken from reference TRBV5-6 and TRBJ2-2, reads DAGVTQSPTHLIKTRGQQVTLRCSPKSGHDTVSWYQQALGQGPQFIFQYYEEEERQRGNFPDRFSGHQFPNYSSELNVNALLLGDSALYLCASKASGRADTGELFFGEGSRLTVL.

This chain connects TRBV6-6 to TRBJ1-5, with D tentatively TRBD1 (5 bases). Germline V lookup: CDR1 MNHNY, CDR2 SVGAGI (reference sequence). V lost 7 bases, J lost 6 bases, and 16 bases lay in between. The CDR3 spans 14 residues. The CDR3 DNA reads as TGTGCCAGCACCAACGGTTTTGGGGGTCAGCCCCAGCATTTT. Its translation is CASTNGFGGQPQHF.

This chain joins TRBV7-2 and TRBJ1-1; maybe TRBD1 (5 bases). The CDR3 sequence is 13 residues long. Between the trimmed V and J ends, which lost 5 bases and 4 bases, there was a span of 11 bases. Germline-derived CDR1 and CDR2 are SGHTA and FQGNSA. The CDR3 nucleotides are TGTGCCAGCAGCATCGGGGGGAGCACTGAAGCTTTCTTT. Residues: CASSIGGSTEAFF.

This chain uses TRBV27 with TRBJ2-5, with TRBD2 matching 7 bases. The CDR3 has 15 residues. With 5 bases clipped from V and 4 bases from J, the junction kept 10 bases outside the gene matches. CDR1 MNHEY and CDR2 SMNVEV come from the germline V gene (reference sequence). CDR3: CASSPGLRKPETQYF. The CDR3 DNA reads TGTGCCAGCAGTCCGGGACTACGCAAACCAGAGACCCAGTACTTC.

The V and J genes are TRBV19 and TRBJ1-1; no clear D. Trimming stripped 3 bases from V and 6 bases from J, with 11 bases between. CDR3 length: 13 amino acids. Per germline, CDR1 LNHDA and CDR2 SQIVND (reference sequence). In DNA form, the CDR3 reads TGTGCCAGTAGTATTCGTGTGGACGCTGAAGCTTTCTTT. Its translation: CASSIRVDAEAFF.

The table lists this clone with a count of one. V is TRBV2 and J is TRBJ2-5; TRBD2 matches 12 bases. Near its end, the DNA agrees better with TRBJ2-7, so the J call may be wrong. Germline CDR1 and CDR2: SNHLY and FYNNEI. The CDR3 has 14 residues. Here the CDR3 DNA reads TGTGCCAGCAGTGCGGGACTAGCGGGTTACGAGCAGTACTTC. Translated, it gives CASSAGLAGYEQYF.

V gene TRBV29-1 combines with J gene TRBJ2-3; 12 nucleotides match TRBD2. This CDR3 has 18 amino acids. Losses at the gene ends were 6 bases for V and 2 bases for J; bases not matched to a gene: 15. CDR1 is SQVTM, CDR2 ANQGSEA, per germline. CDR3 region: CSVCGLAGPPANTDTQYF. CDR3 coding DNA: TGCAGCGTGTGTGGACTAGCGGGACCTCCTGCAAACACAGATACGCAGTATTTT.

Remarks on this clone: Additional DNA sequences in this sample encode the identical CDR3. The chain carries TRBV29-1 and TRBJ1-1; D not certain. The CDR3 is made up of 15 amino acids. The V end lost 5 bases, the J end lost 0 bases, and 16 bases lay between the germline ends. Per the germline V gene, CDR1 is SQVTM and CDR2 is ANQGSEA. Here the CDR3 reads CSVSPGWAMNTEAFF. CDR3 in DNA: TGCAGCGTTAGCCCGGGTTGGGCCATGAACACTGAAGCTTTCTTT. The full variable domain, completed using reference TRBV29-1 and TRBJ1-1, is SAVISQKPSRDICQRGTSLTIQCQVDSQVTMMFWYRQQPGQSLTLIATANQGSEATYESGFVIDKFPISRPNLTFSTLTVSNMSPEDSSIYLCSVSPGWAMNTEAFFGQGTRLTVV.

This clone is medium-sized within its sample. The chain couples TRBV27 to TRBJ1-1; D is uncertain. Trimming pared 2 bases from V and 5 bases from J, leaving 9 bases between. CDR1 and CDR2 from the germline V gene are MNHEY and SMNVEV (reference sequence). The CDR3 is 13 residues long. The CDR3 coding sequence is TGTGCCAGCAGTTTAAATCTGGGGACTGAAGCTTTCTTT. Translated: CASSLNLGTEAFF.

The chain combines TRBV7-8 with TRBJ2-2; TRBD2 matches 10 bases. The CDR3 length is 16 residues. The V gene end was trimmed by 1 base and the J gene end by 6 bases; junction bases not matched to a gene: 5. Germline CDR1 SGHVS, CDR2 FQNEAQ. The DNA of the CDR3 is TGTGCCAGCAGCTTAGTCTCCCTAGCGGGAGCCGGGGAGCTGTTTTTT. It codes for CASSLVSLAGAGELFF. Drawing the rest from reference TRBV7-8 and TRBJ2-2, the complete variable domain is GAGVSQSPRYKVAKRGQDVALRCDPISGHVSLFWYQQALGQGPEFLTYFQNEAQLDKSGLPSDRFFAERPEGSVSTLKIQRTQQEDSAVYLCASSLVSLAGAGELFFGEGSRLTVL.

The sample holds one count of this clone. The chain links TRBV13 to TRBJ2-7, with a possible D match to TRBD1 (6 bases). Germline CDR1 is PRHDT and CDR2 is FYEKMQ (reference sequence). Trimming cost V 3 bases and J 4 bases, with 13 bases left between them. The CDR3 contains 14 residues. The CDR3 nucleotides read TGTGCCAGCAGCTTTTCCAGGGGCTTGTACGAGCAGTACTTC. Its translation: CASSFSRGLYEQYF.

The V and J genes are TRBV18 and TRBJ2-3, with D uncertain. The germline V gene has CDR1 KGHSH and CDR2 LQKENI. The CDR3 length is 16 residues. V lost 3 bases and J 3 bases, leaving 16 bases between the germline ends. CDR3 sequence: CASSPMGASPTDTQYF. CDR3 DNA sequence: TGTGCCAGCTCACCTATGGGCGCTAGTCCAACAGATACGCAGTATTTT.

This clone turned up a few times. This chain uses TRBV6-5 with TRBJ1-2; D remains unclear. V was trimmed by 5 bases and J by 7 bases, leaving 14 bases between them. The CDR3 contains 13 residues. The germline V gene encodes CDR1 MNHEY and CDR2 SVGAGI. CDR3 sequence reads: CASSPWPGSGYTF. For the CDR3, the DNA is TGTGCCAGCAGTCCTTGGCCTGGGAGTGGCTACACCTTC.

The rearrangement uses TRBV5-1 and TRBJ1-4; TRBD1 is a possible D gene (6 bases). The CDR3 spans 16 residues. V dropped 0 bases and J dropped 7 bases, with 16 bases sitting between them. Germline lookup yields CDR1 SGHRS and CDR2 YFSETQ. The CDR3 loop reads CASSLAQGRGAEKLFF. CDR3 DNA sequence: TGCGCCAGCAGCTTGGCCCAGGGGCGCGGGGCTGAAAAACTGTTTTTT. The entire variable domain, with the rest obtained from reference TRBV5-1 and TRBJ1-4, is as follows: KAGVTQTPRYLIKTRGQQVTLSCSPISGHRSVSWYQQTPGQGLQFLFEYFSETQRNKGNFPGRFSGRQFSNSRSEMNVSTLELGDSALYLCASSLAQGRGAEKLFFGSGTQLSVL.

The J gene is TRBJ1-6, the V gene TRBV10-2; possible D gene TRBD1, 5 bases. The CDR3 is 14 residues long. Trimming shortened V by 6 bases and J by 8 bases, and 14 bases separated the two germline ends. CDR1 and CDR2 (germline): WSHSY, SAAADI. The CDR3 loop reads CASRAQVVDSPLHF. CDR3 sequence (DNA): TGCGCCAGCAGGGCACAGGTCGTGGATTCACCCCTCCACTTT.

The chain joins TRBV19 to TRBJ2-5, with D possibly matching TRBD2 (5 bases). Germline values: CDR1 LNHDA, CDR2 SQIVND (reference sequence). V was clipped by 1 base and J by 4 bases, with 13 bases between them. This CDR3 spans 15 amino acids. The CDR3 DNA is TGTGCCAGTAGTATAGCTCGAGGGCCGGGAGAGACCCAGTACTTC. Its protein is CASSIARGPGETQYF. Drawing the rest from reference TRBV19 and TRBJ2-5, the complete variable domain is DGGITQSPKYLFRKEGQNVTLSCEQNLNHDAMYWYRQDPGQGLRLIYYSQIVNDFQKGDIAEGYSVSREKKESFPLTVTSAQKNPTAFYLCASSIARGPGETQYFGPGTRLLVL.

The chain employs TRBV2 and TRBJ2-1; tentative D call: TRBD1 (5 bases). V dropped 5 bases and J dropped 1 base, with 12 bases sitting between them. Per germline, CDR1 SNHLY and CDR2 FYNNEI. The CDR3 is 15 amino acids. The CDR3: CASSNGQISYNEQFF. The CDR3 DNA follows: TGTGCCAGCAGTAATGGACAAATTTCCTACAATGAGCAGTTCTTC.